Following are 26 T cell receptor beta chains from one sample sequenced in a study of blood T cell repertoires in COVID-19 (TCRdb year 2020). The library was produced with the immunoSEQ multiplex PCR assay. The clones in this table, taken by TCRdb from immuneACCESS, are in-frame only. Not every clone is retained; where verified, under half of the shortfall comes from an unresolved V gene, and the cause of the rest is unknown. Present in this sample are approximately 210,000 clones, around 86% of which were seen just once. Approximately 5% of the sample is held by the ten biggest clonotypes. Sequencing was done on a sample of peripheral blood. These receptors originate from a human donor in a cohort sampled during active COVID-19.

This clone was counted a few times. CDR3 DNA sequence: TGTGCCAGCTCATCGGTCACTGAAGCTTTCTTT. Its protein is CASSSVTEAFF. The rearrangement joins TRBV18 to TRBJ1-1; D is unresolved. This CDR3 spans 11 amino acids. The V gene's germline CDR1 is KGHSH and CDR2 LQKENI. With 5 bases removed from V and 4 bases from J, the gap between germline ends came to 5 bases.

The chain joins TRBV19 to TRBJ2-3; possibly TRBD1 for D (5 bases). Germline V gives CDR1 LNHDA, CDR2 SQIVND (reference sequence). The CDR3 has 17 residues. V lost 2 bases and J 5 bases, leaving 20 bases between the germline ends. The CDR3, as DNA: TGTGCCAGTAGTATAATTCCCGGCGGACACGTGAGAGATACGCAGTATTTT. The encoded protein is CASSIIPGGHVRDTQYF.

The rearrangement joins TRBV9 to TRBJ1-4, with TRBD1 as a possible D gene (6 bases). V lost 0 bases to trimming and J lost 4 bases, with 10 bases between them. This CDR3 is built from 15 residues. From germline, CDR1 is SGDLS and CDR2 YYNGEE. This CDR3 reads CASSVGRGGNEKLFF. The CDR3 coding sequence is TGTGCCAGCAGCGTAGGTCGAGGGGGTAATGAAAAACTGTTTTTT.

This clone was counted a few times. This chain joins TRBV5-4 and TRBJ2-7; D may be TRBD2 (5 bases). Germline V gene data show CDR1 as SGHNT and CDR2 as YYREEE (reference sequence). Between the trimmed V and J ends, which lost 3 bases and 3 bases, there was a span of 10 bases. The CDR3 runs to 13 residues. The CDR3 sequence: CASSSTRDYEQYF. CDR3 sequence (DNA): TGTGCCAGCAGCTCCACCCGGGACTACGAGCAGTACTTC.

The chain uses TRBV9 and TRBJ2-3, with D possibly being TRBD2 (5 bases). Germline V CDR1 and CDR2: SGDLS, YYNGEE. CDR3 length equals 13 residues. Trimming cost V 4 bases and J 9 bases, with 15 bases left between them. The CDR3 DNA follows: TGTGCCAGCAGCCCCCCGCTCTCGGGGACGCAGTATTTT. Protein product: CASSPPLSGTQYF.

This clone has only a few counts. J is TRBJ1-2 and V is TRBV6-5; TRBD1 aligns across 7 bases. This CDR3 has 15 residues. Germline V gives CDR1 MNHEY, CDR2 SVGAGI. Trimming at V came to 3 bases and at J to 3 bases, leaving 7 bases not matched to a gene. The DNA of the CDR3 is TGTGCCAGCAGTTATAAGGACAGGCGTCACTATGGCTACACCTTC. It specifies CASSYKDRRHYGYTF.

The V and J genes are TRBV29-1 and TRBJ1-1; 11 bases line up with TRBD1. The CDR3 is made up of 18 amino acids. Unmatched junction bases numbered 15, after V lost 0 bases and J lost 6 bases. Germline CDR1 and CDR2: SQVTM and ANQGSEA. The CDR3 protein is CSVEDPDGQGALYPEAFF. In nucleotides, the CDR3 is TGCAGCGTTGAAGATCCGGACGGACAGGGGGCCCTTTACCCTGAAGCTTTCTTT.

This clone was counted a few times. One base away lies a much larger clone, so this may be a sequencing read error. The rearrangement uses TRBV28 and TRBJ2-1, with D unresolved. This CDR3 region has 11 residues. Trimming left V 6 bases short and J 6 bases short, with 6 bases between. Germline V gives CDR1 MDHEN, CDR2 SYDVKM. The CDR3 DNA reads TGTGCCAGCAGCCTGTTCAATGAGCAGTTCTTC. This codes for CASSLFNEQFF.

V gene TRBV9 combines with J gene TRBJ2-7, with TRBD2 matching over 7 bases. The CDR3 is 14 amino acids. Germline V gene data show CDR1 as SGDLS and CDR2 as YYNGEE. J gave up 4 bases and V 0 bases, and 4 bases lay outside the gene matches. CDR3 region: CASSVAGGTYEQYF. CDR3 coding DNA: TGTGCCAGCAGCGTAGCGGGAGGTACTTACGAGCAGTACTTC.

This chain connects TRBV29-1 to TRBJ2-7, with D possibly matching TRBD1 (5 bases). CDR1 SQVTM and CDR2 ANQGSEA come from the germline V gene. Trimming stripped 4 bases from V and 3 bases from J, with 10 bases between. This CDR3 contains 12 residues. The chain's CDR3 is CSVGQPSYEQYF. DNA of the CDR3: TGCAGCGTTGGACAGCCTAGCTACGAGCAGTACTTC.

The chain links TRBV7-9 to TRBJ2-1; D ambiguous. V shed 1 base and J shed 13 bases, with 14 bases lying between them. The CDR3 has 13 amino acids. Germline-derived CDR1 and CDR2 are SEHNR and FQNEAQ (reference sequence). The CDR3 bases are TGTGCCAGCAGCTTAGGCGAACCGGGTCCTCAGTTCTTC. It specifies CASSLGEPGPQFF.

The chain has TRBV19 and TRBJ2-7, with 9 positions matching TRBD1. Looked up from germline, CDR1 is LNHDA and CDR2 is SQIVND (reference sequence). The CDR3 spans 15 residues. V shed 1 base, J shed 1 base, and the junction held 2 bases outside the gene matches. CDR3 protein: CASSIGTGASYEQYF. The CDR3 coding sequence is TGTGCCAGTAGTATAGGGACAGGGGCTTCCTACGAGCAGTACTTC.

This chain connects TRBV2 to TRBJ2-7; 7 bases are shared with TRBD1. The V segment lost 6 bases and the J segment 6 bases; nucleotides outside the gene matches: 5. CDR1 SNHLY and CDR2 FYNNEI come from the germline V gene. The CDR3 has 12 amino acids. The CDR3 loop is CASRQGWAEQYF. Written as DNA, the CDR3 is TGTGCCAGCAGACAGGGGTGGGCCGAGCAGTACTTC.

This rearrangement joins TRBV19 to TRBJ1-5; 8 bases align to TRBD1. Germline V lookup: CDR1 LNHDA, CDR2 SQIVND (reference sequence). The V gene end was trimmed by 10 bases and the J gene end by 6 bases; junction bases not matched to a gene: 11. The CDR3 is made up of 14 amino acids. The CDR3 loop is CATHGQGWAQPQHF. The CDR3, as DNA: TGTGCCACCCATGGACAGGGTTGGGCTCAGCCCCAGCATTTT.

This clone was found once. The CDR3 sequence is CASGIGGRAHSEQYF. The CDR3 DNA is TGTGCCAGCGGGATTGGGGGGAGGGCCCATTCCGAGCAGTACTTC. This rearrangement joins TRBV5-6 to TRBJ2-7; TRBD2 matches at 7 bases. After removal of 7 bases from V and 6 bases from J, the junction contained 16 bases not matched to a gene. This CDR3 has 15 amino acids. CDR1 is SGHDT and CDR2 is YYEEEE in the germline V gene.

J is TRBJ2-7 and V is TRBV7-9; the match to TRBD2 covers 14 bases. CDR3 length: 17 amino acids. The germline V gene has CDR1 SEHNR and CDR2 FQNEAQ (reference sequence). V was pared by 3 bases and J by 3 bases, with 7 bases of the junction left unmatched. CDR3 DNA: TGTGCCAGCAGCTTTACAGGACTAGCGGGAGGAGACTACGAGCAGTACTTC. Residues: CASSFTGLAGGDYEQYF.

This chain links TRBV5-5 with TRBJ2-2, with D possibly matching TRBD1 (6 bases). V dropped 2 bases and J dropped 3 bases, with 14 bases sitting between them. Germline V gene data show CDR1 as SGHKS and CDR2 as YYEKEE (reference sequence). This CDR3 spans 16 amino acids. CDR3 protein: CASSFFAGVYTGELFF. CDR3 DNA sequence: TGTGCCAGCAGCTTCTTCGCAGGGGTTTACACCGGGGAGCTGTTTTTT.

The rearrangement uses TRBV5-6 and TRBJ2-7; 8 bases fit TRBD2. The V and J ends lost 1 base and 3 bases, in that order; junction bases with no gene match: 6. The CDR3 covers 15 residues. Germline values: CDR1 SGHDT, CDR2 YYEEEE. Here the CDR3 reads CASSLLSGGFYEQYF. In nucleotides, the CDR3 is TGTGCCAGCAGCTTGCTGTCGGGAGGGTTCTACGAGCAGTACTTC.

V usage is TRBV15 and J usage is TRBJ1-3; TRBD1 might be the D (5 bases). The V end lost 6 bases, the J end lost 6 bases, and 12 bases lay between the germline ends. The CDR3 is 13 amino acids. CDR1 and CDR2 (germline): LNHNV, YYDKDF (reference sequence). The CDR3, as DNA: TGTGCCACCAGAAAGGGGACTGAAAACACCATATATTTT. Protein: CATRKGTENTIYF.

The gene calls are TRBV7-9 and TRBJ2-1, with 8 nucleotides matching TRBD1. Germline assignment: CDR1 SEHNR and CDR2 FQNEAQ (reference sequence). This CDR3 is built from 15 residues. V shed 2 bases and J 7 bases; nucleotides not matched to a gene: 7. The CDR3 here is CASSLSQGARNEQFF. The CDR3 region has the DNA TGTGCCAGCAGCTTATCTCAGGGGGCTCGAAATGAGCAGTTCTTC.

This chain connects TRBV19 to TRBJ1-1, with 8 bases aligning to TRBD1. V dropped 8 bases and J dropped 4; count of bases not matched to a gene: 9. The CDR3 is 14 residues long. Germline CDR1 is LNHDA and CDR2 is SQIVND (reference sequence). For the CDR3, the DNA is TGTGCCAGTCGCTCAGGGGGCAAGAGCACTGAAGCTTTCTTT. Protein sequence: CASRSGGKSTEAFF.

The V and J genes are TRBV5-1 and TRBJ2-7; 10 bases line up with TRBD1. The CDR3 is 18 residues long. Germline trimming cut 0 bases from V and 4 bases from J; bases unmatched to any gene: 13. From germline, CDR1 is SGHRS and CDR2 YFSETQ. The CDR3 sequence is CASSLGALYRQGAYEQYF. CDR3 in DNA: TGCGCCAGCAGCTTGGGGGCGTTATACAGACAGGGGGCTTACGAGCAGTACTTC.

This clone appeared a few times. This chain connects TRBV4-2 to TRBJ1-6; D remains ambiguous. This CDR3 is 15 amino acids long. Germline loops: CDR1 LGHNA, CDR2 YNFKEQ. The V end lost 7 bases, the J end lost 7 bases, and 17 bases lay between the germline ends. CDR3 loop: CASTGEPGINSPLHF. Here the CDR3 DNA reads TGTGCCAGCACGGGTGAGCCGGGGATCAATTCACCCCTCCACTTT.

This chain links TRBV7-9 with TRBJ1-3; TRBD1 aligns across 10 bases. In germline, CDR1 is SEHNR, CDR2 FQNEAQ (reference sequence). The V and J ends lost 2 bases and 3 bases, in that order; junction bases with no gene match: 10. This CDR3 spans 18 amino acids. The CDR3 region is CASSLSGGQGLGGNTIYF. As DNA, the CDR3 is TGTGCCAGCAGCTTAAGCGGGGGACAGGGGCTTGGTGGAAACACCATATATTTT.

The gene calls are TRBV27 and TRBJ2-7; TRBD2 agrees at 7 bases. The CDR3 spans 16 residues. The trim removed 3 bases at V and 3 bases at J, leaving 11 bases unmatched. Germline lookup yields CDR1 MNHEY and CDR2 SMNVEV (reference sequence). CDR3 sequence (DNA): TGTGCCAGCAGTTTTTCTGCGGGAGTACTTAGCTACGAGCAGTACTTC. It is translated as CASSFSAGVLSYEQYF.

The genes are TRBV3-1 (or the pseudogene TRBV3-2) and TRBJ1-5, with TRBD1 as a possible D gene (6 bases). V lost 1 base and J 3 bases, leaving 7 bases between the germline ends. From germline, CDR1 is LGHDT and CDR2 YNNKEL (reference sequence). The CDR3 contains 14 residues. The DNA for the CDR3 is TGTGCCAGCAGCCAAGGACAGGCCAATCAGCCCCAGCATTTT. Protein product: CASSQGQANQPQHF.